The sequence of this T cell receptor (beta chain) was determined in a study of blood T cell repertoires in COVID-19. Study background: COVID-19 samples from acute and convalescent phases originated in the United States, Italy and Spain.

The CDR3 covers 13 residues. The V and J ends lost 6 bases and 3 bases, in that order; junction bases with no gene match: 1. Germline CDR1 and CDR2: SGHTA and FQGNSA. Authors' data handling: Using reference gene primer amplification, nucleated cell counts were estimated. The repertoire was sequenced with immunoSEQ multiplex PCR; TCRdb's copy has only in-frame clones and lacks some. V, J and clone size reflect that table, while D and trimming were determined from the DNA. The sample yields 95,000 to 150,000 clones, approximately 80% seen once. The sequencing input was peripheral blood. This rearrangement joins TRBV7-2 to TRBJ2-7; 11 bases agree with TRBD1. The source is a human donor in a cohort sampled during active COVID-19. DNA of the CDR3: TGTGCCAGCAGGGGACAGGGGGACTACGAGCAGTACTTC. This encodes CASRGQGDYEQYF.